The next 28 T cell receptor beta chains were all read from a single sample in a study of OX40 agonist ivuxolimab in advanced cancers. Here immunoSEQ multiplex PCR was the method, and the copy in TCRdb shows in-frame clones only, minus some. This repertoire shows around 67,000 clones, 87% found once; its top ten account for 1.3%. The specimen was CD4+ or CD8+ T cells sorted from blood, collected in a trial of the OX40 agonist ivuxolimab. These receptors originate from an adult with an advanced solid tumor such as melanoma, head and neck, liver or kidney cancer.

The chain combines TRBV7-2 with TRBJ1-4; a weak D match, TRBD1 (6 bases). The CDR3 runs to 14 residues. The germline gives CDR1 SGHTA, CDR2 FQGNSA. V lost 5 bases and J lost 7, with 14 bases in between. CDR3 in amino acids: CASSPFRTAEKLFF. In nucleotides, the CDR3 is TGTGCCAGCAGCCCTTTTAGGACAGCTGAAAAACTGTTTTTT.

In its sample, this clone was seen once. V gene TRBV5-6 combines with J gene TRBJ2-5, with 7 bases that match TRBD2. V dropped 0 bases and J dropped 1; count of bases not matched to a gene: 3. CDR1 SGHDT and CDR2 YYEEEE come from the germline V gene. CDR3 length: 15 amino acids. CDR3 loop: CASSLVSGLQETQYF. In nucleotides, the CDR3 is TGTGCCAGCAGCTTGGTTAGCGGGCTCCAAGAGACCCAGTACTTC.

The rearrangement joins TRBV28 to TRBJ2-7, with TRBD1 matching 9 bases. The length of the CDR3 is 17 residues. CDR1 and CDR2 (germline): MDHEN, SYDVKM. V lost 1 base, J lost 4 bases, and 11 bases stayed unmatched. CDR3 coding DNA: TGTGCCAGCAGTTTATTCGCCGTACAGGGGGCCTTATACGAGCAGTACTTC. This translates into CASSLFAVQGALYEQYF.

The chain combines TRBV6-5 with TRBJ1-4; D gene ambiguous. In germline, CDR1 is MNHEY, CDR2 SVGAGI. The CDR3 runs to 16 residues. Trimming pared 0 bases from V and 8 bases from J, leaving 16 bases between. DNA of the CDR3: TGTGCCAGCAGTTACTCATTTGGCCCCACAAAGGAAAAACTGTTTTTT. It is translated as CASSYSFGPTKEKLFF.

The chain employs TRBV18 and TRBJ2-1; D may be TRBD1 (6 bases). V lost 5 bases, J lost 0 bases, and 14 bases lay in between. The germline CDR1 and CDR2 sequences are KGHSH and LQKENI. The length of the CDR3 is 16 residues. The chain's CDR3 is CASSVQGLSSYNEQFF. The CDR3 DNA reads TGTGCCAGCTCAGTGCAGGGGCTTAGCTCCTACAATGAGCAGTTCTTC.

The chain links TRBV5-4 to TRBJ2-1; D possibly corresponds to TRBD2 (5 bases). There are 13 residues in the CDR3. Germline CDR1 and CDR2: SGHNT and YYREEE (reference sequence). V gave up 3 bases and J gave up 4 bases, with 8 bases separating them. CDR3 in DNA: TGTGCCAGCAGCTGGGAGAATTACAATGAGCAGTTCTTC. Translated, it gives CASSWENYNEQFF.

V gene TRBV7-9 combines with J gene TRBJ2-1; 10 nucleotides match TRBD1. The CDR3 has 15 amino acids. Per the germline V gene, CDR1 is SEHNR and CDR2 is FQNEAQ (reference sequence). J was trimmed by 8 bases and V by 5 bases; bases with no gene match: 9. This chain's CDR3 is CASSPPGQGRDEQFF. CDR3 DNA sequence: TGTGCCAGCAGCCCTCCGGGACAGGGGCGGGATGAGCAGTTCTTC.

The chain recombines TRBV6-6 with TRBJ2-3; TRBD1 might be the D (6 bases). The CDR3 totals 14 residues. Per the germline V gene, CDR1 is MNHNY and CDR2 is SVGAGI (reference sequence). Trimming left V 6 bases short and J 3 bases short, with 13 bases between. The CDR3 bases are TGTGCCAGCAGACAGAGGGGGTGGACAGATACGCAGTATTTT. It translates to CASRQRGWTDTQYF.

This chain links TRBV5-1 with TRBJ2-7; maybe TRBD2 (6 bases). CDR1 and CDR2 from the germline V gene are SGHRS and YFSETQ. This CDR3 is built from 14 residues. The germline V and J ends were trimmed by 3 bases and 3 bases, with 13 bases remaining between them. The CDR3 region is CASSSKAGNYEQYF. The CDR3 nucleotides are TGCGCCAGCAGCTCCAAGGCGGGGAACTACGAGCAGTACTTC.

The chain links TRBV11-2 to TRBJ2-7; D gene uncertain. The CDR3 has 12 residues. The V end was cut by 3 bases, the J end by 4 bases, with 7 bases between. Germline CDR1 and CDR2: SGHAT and FQNNGV. CDR3 in DNA: TGTGCCAGCAGCTTGGAGCGATACGAGCAGTACTTC. This codes for CASSLERYEQYF.

The V and J genes are TRBV28 and TRBJ1-5; maybe TRBD1 (6 bases). V lost 2 bases, J lost 0 bases, and 11 bases lay in between. The CDR3 is 16 residues long. Germline loops: CDR1 MDHEN, CDR2 SYDVKM. The CDR3 DNA reads as TGTGCCAGCAGTTTACCCAGGGGCTATAGCAATCAGCCCCAGCATTTT. Translating gives CASSLPRGYSNQPQHF.

The gene calls are TRBV29-1 and TRBJ1-4; no clear D gene. Germline CDR1 is SQVTM and CDR2 is ANQGSEA. V was pared by 4 bases and J by 3 bases, with 6 bases between. This CDR3 region has 12 residues. The CDR3 is CSVGLANEKLFF. The CDR3 DNA reads TGCAGCGTTGGATTGGCTAATGAAAAACTGTTTTTT.

This rearrangement joins TRBV6-5 to TRBJ2-2; D unclear. V lost 0 bases and J 4 bases, leaving 9 bases between the germline ends. There are 15 residues in the CDR3. The germline gives CDR1 MNHEY, CDR2 SVGAGI. CDR3: CASSYSILRTGELFF. The CDR3 bases are TGTGCCAGCAGTTACTCGATCCTACGCACCGGGGAGCTGTTTTTT.

The rearrangement uses TRBV7-3 and TRBJ2-5; no clear D gene. Germline V gives CDR1 SGHTA, CDR2 FQGTGA. The length of the CDR3 is 12 residues. V was cut by 1 base and J by 0 bases, with 0 bases left in between. CDR3 nucleotides: TGTGCCAGCAGCTTAAACCAAGAGACCCAGTACTTC. This gives the protein CASSLNQETQYF.

V usage is TRBV10-2 and J usage is TRBJ2-1, with D uncertain. V was trimmed by 2 bases and J by 7 bases, leaving 12 bases between them. Germline-derived CDR1 and CDR2 are WSHSY and SAAADI. This CDR3 is 14 amino acids long. The CDR3 sequence: CASSEKAGRNEQFF. DNA of the CDR3: TGCGCCAGCAGTGAGAAGGCAGGACGGAATGAGCAGTTCTTC.

This clone was seen a single time. The chain is built from TRBV6-5 and TRBJ1-3; 7 nucleotides line up with TRBD1. In germline, CDR1 is MNHEY, CDR2 SVGAGI. V lost 7 bases to trimming and J lost 0 bases; unmatched junction nucleotides: 3. CDR3 length: 14 amino acids. DNA of the CDR3: TGTGCCAGCATCGGGACAGACTCTGGAAACACCATATATTTT. Its protein is CASIGTDSGNTIYF.

The chain uses TRBV4-3 and TRBJ1-2; 7 bases agree with TRBD1. The trim removed 4 bases at V and 5 bases at J, leaving 10 bases unmatched. The CDR3 has 15 amino acids. Germline V gives CDR1 LGHNA, CDR2 YSLEER. The CDR3 coding sequence is TGCGCCAGCAGCCCTCCAGGGGGGGCTCGATATGGCTACACCTTC. This sequence encodes CASSPPGGARYGYTF.

This clone showed up just once. The genes are TRBV27 and TRBJ1-1; TRBD1 aligns across 7 bases. The CDR3 consists of 13 residues. V was clipped by 5 bases and J by 4 bases; unmatched bases: 4. CDR1 and CDR2 (germline): MNHEY, SMNVEV (reference sequence). The CDR3 sequence: CASSRDRLTEAFF. In nucleotides, the CDR3 is TGTGCCAGCAGTCGGGACAGACTCACTGAAGCTTTCTTT.

The chain combines TRBV6-1 with TRBJ2-4; 9 nucleotides align to TRBD2. Per germline, CDR1 MNHNS and CDR2 SASEGT. Trimming removed 3 bases from V and 1 base from J; junction bases left unmatched: 4. This CDR3 is built from 16 residues. CDR3 residues: CASSEGSGSAKNIQYF. CDR3 DNA: TGTGCCAGCAGTGAGGGTAGCGGGAGCGCCAAAAACATTCAGTACTTC.

V is TRBV6-5 and J is TRBJ2-4; unclear D gene. The CDR3 has 13 residues. CDR1 is MNHEY, CDR2 SVGAGI, per germline. Trimming stripped 10 bases from V and 5 bases from J, with 15 bases between. The CDR3 spells CATRYPGQNIQYF. The CDR3 DNA follows: TGTGCCACCAGATACCCGGGTCAAAACATTCAGTACTTC.

This rearrangement joins TRBV30 to TRBJ2-1; 8 positions match TRBD2. The CDR3 contains 17 residues. The trim removed 2 bases at V and 2 bases at J, leaving 11 bases unmatched. Per germline, CDR1 GTSNPN and CDR2 SVGIG (reference sequence). As DNA, the CDR3 is TGTGCCTGGAGTACTGGAGGACTAGCTGGTGCCTACAATGAGCAGTTCTTC. Translated: CAWSTGGLAGAYNEQFF.

This sequence joins TRBV7-8 and TRBJ1-2; D ambiguous. The V end lost 1 base, the J end lost 2 bases, and 8 bases lay between the germline ends. CDR3 size: 14 residues. The germline V gene has CDR1 SGHVS and CDR2 FQNEAQ. CDR3 DNA: TGTGCCAGCAGCTTAGACGCGGGGAACTATGGCTACACCTTC. Translated, it gives CASSLDAGNYGYTF.

The chain joins TRBV5-1 to TRBJ1-1; TRBD1 matches at 12 bases. The CDR3 length is 15 residues. V shed 5 bases, J shed 7 bases, and the junction held 9 bases outside the gene matches. CDR1 SGHRS and CDR2 YFSETQ come from the germline V gene. The CDR3 DNA reads as TGCGCCAGCAGTGAAGGGACAGGGGGCGGGAGTGAAGCTTTCTTT. This encodes CASSEGTGGGSEAFF.

This chain joins TRBV4-3 and TRBJ2-7, with D tentatively TRBD2 (7 bases). Trimming took off 4 bases at V and 3 bases at J, with 10 bases between the two ends. In germline, CDR1 is LGHNA, CDR2 YSLEER. The CDR3 extends over 13 amino acids. CDR3 DNA: TGCGCCAGCAGCCGAAGGGGGGGCTACGAGCAGTACTTC. It yields the protein CASSRRGGYEQYF.

This clone turned up a few times. The chain recombines TRBV5-1 with TRBJ2-1; 9 nucleotides agree with TRBD2. Germline V gene sequence: CDR1 SGHRS, CDR2 YFSETQ. J lost 0 bases, V lost 3 bases, and 10 bases had no gene match. The CDR3 has 18 amino acids. CDR3 in DNA: TGCGCCAGCAGCTCGGGACTAGCTCCCGCTAGCTCCTACAATGAGCAGTTCTTC. The encoded protein is CASSSGLAPASSYNEQFF.

The CDR3 DNA is TGTGCCAGCAACCTAGCGGGGGGTATCGGAGAGACCCAGTACTTC. It is translated as CASNLAGGIGETQYF. V usage is TRBV7-2 and J usage is TRBJ2-5, with 11 bases that match TRBD2. V gave up 7 bases and J gave up 4 bases; unmatched junction bases: 8. Per the germline V gene, CDR1 is SGHTA and CDR2 is FQGNSA. The CDR3 spans 15 residues.

The genes are TRBV10-2 and TRBJ2-7; possibly TRBD1 for D (5 bases). CDR1 and CDR2 from the germline V gene are WSHSY and SAAADI. This CDR3 has 16 amino acids. The germline V and J ends were trimmed by 2 bases and 2 bases, with 16 bases remaining between them. As DNA, the CDR3 is TGCGCCAGCAGTGAGAGGGGCAGGGTCGGAGCCTACGAGCAGTACTTC. This encodes CASSERGRVGAYEQYF.

This chain links TRBV18 with TRBJ2-6; D is unresolved. The CDR3 runs 15 residues. Trimming pared 3 bases from V and 3 bases from J, leaving 9 bases between. Germline V CDR1 and CDR2: KGHSH, LQKENI. The CDR3 loop is CASSPGPDGANVLTF. Written as DNA, the CDR3 is TGTGCCAGCTCACCTGGCCCGGATGGGGCCAACGTCCTGACTTTC.